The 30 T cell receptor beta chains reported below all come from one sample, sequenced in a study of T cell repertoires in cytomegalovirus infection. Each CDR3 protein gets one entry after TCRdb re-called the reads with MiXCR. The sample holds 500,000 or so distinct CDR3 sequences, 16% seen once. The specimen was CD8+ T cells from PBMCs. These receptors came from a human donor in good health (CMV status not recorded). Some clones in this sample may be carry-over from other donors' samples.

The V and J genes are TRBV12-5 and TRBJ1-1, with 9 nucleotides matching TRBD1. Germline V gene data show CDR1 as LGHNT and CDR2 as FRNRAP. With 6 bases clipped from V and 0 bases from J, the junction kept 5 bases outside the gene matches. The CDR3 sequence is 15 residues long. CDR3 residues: CASGPDRGLNTEAFF. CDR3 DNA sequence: TGTGCTAGTGGACCGGACAGGGGACTGAACACTGAAGCTTTCTTT.

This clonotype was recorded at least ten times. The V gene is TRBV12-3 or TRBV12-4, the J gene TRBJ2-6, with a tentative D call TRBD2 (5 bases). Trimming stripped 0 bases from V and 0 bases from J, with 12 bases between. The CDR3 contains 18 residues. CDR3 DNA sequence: TGTGCCAGCAGTTTAGCGGGTCCGGGGTTCTCTGGGGCCAACGTCCTGACTTTC. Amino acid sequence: CASSLAGPGFSGANVLTF.

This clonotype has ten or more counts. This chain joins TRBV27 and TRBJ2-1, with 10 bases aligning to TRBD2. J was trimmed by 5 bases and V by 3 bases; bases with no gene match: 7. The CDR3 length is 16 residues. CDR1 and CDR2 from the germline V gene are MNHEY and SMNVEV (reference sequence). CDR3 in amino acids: CASSFQGLARNNEQFF. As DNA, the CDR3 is TGTGCCAGCAGTTTCCAGGGACTAGCGAGAAACAATGAGCAGTTCTTC.

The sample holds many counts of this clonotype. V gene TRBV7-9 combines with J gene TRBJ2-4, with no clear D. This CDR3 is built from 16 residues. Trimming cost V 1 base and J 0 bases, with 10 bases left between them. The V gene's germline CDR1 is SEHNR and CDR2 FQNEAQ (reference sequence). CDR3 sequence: CASSLGVGLAKNIQYF. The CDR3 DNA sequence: TGTGCCAGCAGCTTAGGTGTGGGTTTAGCCAAAAACATTCAGTACTTC.

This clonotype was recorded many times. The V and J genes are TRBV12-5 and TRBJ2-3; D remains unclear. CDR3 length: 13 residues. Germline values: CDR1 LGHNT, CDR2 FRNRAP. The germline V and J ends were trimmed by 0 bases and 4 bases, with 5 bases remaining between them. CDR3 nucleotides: TGTGCTAGTGGTTTGGTACTGGCAGATACGCAGTATTTT. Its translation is CASGLVLADTQYF.

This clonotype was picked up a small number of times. The CDR3 loop is CASSTLPTGAGELFF. The CDR3 DNA reads as TGTGCCAGTAGTACCCTCCCTACAGGGGCCGGGGAGCTGTTTTTT. This rearrangement joins TRBV19 to TRBJ2-2; 7 bases fit TRBD1. The CDR3 has 15 residues. Trimming removed 4 bases from V and 6 bases from J; junction bases left unmatched: 8. Germline V CDR1 and CDR2: LNHDA, SQIVND (reference sequence).

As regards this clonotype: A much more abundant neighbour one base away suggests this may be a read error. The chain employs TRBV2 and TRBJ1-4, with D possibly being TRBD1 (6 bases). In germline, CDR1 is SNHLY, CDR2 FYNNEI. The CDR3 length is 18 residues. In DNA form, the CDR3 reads TGTGCCAGCAGGACCCGGGACAAGGACTCTGCAACTAATGAAACACTGTTTTTT. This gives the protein CASRTRDKDSATNETLFF.

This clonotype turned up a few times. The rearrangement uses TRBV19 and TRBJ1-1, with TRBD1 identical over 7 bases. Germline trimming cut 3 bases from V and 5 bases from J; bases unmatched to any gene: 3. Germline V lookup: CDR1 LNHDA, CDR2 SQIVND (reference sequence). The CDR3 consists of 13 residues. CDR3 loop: CASSMTGLTEAFF. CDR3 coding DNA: TGTGCCAGTAGTATGACAGGGTTGACTGAAGCTTTCTTT.

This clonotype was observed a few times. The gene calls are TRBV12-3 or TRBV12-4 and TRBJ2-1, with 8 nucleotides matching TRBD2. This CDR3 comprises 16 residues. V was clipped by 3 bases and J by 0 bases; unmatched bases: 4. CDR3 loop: CASSFGGEGSYNEQFF. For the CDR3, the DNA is TGTGCCAGCAGTTTCGGGGGGGAGGGCTCCTACAATGAGCAGTTCTTC.

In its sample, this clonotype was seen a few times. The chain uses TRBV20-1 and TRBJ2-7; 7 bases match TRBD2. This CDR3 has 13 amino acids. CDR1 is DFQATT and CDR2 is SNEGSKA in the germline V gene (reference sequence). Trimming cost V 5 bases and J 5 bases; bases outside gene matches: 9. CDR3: CSARLAVLDEQYF. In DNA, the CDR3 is TGCAGTGCTCGTCTAGCGGTCCTGGACGAGCAGTACTTC.

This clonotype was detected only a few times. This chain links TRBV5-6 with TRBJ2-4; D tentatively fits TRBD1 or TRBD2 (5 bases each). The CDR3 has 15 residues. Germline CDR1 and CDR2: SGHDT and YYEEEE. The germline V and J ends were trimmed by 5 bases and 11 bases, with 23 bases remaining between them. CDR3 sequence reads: CASRESVMEVQVQYF. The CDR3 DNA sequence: TGTGCCAGCAGGGAAAGTGTCATGGAGGTACAGGTTCAGTACTTC.

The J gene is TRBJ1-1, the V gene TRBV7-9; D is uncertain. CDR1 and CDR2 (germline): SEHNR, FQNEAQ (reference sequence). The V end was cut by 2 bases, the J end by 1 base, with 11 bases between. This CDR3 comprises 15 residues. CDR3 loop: CASSLIRTENTEAFF. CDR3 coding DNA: TGTGCCAGCAGCTTAATCCGGACGGAGAACACTGAAGCTTTCTTT.

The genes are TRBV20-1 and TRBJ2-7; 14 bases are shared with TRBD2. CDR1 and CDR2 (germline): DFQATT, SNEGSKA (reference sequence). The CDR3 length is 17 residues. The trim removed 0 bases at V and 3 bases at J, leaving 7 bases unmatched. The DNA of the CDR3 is TGCAGTGCTAGAGAGGGACTAGCGGGAGCTTTAGGCTACGAGCAGTACTTC. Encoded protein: CSAREGLAGALGYEQYF.

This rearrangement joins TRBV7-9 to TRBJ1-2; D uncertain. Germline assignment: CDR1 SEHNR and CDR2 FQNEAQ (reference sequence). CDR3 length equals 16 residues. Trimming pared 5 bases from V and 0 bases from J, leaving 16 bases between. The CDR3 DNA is TGTGCCAGCAGCCCAAGGCAGCTAGGCCCTAACTATGGCTACACCTTC. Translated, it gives CASSPRQLGPNYGYTF.

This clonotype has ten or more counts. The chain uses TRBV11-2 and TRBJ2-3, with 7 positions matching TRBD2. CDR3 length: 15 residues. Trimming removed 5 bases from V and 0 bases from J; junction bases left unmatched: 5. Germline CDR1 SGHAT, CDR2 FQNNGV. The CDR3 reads CASSPPGGSTDTQYF. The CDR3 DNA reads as TGTGCCAGCAGCCCCCCGGGGGGTAGCACAGATACGCAGTATTTT.

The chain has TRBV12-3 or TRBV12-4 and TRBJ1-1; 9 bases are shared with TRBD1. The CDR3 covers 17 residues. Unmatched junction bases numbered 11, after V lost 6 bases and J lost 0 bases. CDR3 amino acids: CASRPGQGTYLNTEAFF. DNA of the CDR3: TGTGCCAGCAGGCCCGGACAGGGGACGTACTTGAACACTGAAGCTTTCTTT.

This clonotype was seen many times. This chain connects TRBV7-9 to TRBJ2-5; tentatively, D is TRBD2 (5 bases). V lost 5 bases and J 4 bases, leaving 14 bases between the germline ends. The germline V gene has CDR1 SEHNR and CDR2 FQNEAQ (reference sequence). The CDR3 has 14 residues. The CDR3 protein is CASSTWESGETQYF. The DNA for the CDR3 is TGTGCCAGCAGCACGTGGGAGTCGGGAGAGACCCAGTACTTC.

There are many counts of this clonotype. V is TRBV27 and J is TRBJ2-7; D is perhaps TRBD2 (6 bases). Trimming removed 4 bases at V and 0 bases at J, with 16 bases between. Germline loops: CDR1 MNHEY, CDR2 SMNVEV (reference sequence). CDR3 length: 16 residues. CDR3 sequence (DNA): TGTGCCAGCAGTTCTCTCCTAGCGTTGAGCTCCTACGAGCAGTACTTC. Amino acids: CASSSLLALSSYEQYF.

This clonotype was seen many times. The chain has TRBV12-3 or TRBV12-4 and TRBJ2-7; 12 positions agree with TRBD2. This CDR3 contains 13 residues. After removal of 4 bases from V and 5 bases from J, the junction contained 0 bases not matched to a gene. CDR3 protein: CASSWTSGNEQYF. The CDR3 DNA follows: TGTGCCAGCAGTTGGACTAGCGGGAACGAGCAGTACTTC.

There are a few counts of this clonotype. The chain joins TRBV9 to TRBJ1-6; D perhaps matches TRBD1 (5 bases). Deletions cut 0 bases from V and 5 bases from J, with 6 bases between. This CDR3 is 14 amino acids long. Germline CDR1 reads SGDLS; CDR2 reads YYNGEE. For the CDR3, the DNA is TGTGCCAGCAGCGTAGCAGGGAATAATTCACCCCTCCACTTT. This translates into CASSVAGNNSPLHF.

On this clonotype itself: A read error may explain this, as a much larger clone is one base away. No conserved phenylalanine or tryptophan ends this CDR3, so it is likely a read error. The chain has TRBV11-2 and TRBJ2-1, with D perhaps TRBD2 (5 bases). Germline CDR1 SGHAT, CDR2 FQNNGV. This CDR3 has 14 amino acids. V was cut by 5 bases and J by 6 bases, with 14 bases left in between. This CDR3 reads CASSADGGGNEQFL. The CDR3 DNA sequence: TGTGCCAGCAGCGCGGACGGAGGAGGCAATGAGCAGTTCTTA.

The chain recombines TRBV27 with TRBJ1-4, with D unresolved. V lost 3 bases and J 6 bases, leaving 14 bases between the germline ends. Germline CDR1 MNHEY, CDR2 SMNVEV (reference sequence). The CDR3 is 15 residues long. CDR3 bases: TGTGCCAGCAGTTTGTCTGGGAGTTCAGATGAAAAACTGTTTTTT. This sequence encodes CASSLSGSSDEKLFF.

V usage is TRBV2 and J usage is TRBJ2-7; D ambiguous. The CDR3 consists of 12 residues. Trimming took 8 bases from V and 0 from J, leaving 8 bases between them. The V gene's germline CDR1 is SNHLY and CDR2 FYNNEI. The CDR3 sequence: CASLRDSYEQYF. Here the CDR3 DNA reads TGTGCCAGCCTAAGGGACTCCTACGAGCAGTACTTC.

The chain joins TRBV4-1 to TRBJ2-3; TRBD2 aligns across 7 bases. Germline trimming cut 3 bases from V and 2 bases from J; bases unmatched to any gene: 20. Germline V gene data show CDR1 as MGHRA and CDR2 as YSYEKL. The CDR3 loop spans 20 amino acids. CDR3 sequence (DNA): TGCGCCAGCAGCCATGAGGGGACCCTTTTGGAGCGGGGATTCACAGATACGCAGTATTTT. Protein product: CASSHEGTLLERGFTDTQYF.

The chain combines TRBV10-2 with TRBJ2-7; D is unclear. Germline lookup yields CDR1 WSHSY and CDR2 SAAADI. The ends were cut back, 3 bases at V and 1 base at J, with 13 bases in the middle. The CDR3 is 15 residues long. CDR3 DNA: TGCGCCAGCAGTGAAAGGACGCATGGATCCTACGAGCAGTACTTC. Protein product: CASSERTHGSYEQYF.

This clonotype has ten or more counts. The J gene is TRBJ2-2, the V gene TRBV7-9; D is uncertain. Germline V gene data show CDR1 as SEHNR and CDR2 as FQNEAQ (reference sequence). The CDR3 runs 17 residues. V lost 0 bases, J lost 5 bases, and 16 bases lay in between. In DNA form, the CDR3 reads TGTGCCAGCAGCTTAGCGGGCGGCAGACTGGGTACCGGGGAGCTGTTTTTT. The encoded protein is CASSLAGGRLGTGELFF. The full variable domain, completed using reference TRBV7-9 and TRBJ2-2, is DTGVSQNPRHKITKRGQNVTFRCDPISEHNRLYWYRQTLGQGPEFLTYFQNEAQLEKSRLLSDRFSAERPKGSFSTLEIQRTEQGDSAMYLCASSLAGGRLGTGELFFGEGSRLTVL.

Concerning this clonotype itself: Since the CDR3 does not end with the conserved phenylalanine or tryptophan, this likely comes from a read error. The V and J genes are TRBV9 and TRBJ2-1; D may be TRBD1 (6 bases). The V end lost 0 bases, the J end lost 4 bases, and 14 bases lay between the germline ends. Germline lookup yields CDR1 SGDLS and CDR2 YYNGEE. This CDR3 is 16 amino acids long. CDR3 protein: CASSVEGGYYYNEQFL. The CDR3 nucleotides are TGTGCCAGCAGCGTAGAAGGGGGTTACTATTACAATGAGCAGTTCTTA.

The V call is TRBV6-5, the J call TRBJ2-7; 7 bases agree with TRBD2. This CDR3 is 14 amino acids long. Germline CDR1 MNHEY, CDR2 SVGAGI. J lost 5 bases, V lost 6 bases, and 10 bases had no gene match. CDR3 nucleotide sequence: TGTGCCAGCAGGCACCGGGACTACCTTCACGAGCAGTACTTC. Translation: CASRHRDYLHEQYF.

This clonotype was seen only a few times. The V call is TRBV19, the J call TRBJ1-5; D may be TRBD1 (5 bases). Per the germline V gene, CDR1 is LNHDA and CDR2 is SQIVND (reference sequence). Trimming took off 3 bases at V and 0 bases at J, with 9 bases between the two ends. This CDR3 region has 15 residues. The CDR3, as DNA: TGTGCCAGTAGTATGGGACCCTCTAGCAATCAGCCCCAGCATTTT. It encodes CASSMGPSSNQPQHF.

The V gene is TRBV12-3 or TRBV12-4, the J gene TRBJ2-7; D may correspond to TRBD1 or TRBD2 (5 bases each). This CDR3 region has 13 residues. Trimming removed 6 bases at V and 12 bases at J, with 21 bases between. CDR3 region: CASSPDRDYETYF. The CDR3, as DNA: TGTGCCAGCAGCCCCGACAGAGACTACGAGACGTACTTC.